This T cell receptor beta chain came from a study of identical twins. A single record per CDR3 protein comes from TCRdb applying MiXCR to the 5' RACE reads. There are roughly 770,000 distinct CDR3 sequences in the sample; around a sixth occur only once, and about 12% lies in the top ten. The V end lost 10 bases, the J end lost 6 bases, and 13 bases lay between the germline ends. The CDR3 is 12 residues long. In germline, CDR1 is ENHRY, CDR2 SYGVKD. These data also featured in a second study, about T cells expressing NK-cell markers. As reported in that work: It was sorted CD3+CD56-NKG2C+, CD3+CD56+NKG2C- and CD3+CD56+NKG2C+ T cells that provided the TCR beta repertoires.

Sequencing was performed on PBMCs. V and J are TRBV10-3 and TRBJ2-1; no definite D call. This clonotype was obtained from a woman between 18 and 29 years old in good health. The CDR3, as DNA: TGTGCCACCTCGTCCCCTAGCAATGAGCAGTTCTTC. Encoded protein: CATSSPSNEQFF.